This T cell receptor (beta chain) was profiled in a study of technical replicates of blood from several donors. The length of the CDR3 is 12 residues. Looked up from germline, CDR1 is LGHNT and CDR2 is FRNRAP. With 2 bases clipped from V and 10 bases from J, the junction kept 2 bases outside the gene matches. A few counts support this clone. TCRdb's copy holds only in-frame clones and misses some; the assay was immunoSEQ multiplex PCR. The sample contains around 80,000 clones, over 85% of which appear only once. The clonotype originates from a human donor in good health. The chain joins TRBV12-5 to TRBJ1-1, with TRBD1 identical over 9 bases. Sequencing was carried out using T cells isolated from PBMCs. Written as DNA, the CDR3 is TGTGCTAGTGGTTTGATACAGGGGGCAGCTTTCTTT. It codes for CASGLIQGAAFF.